This record looks at one TCR beta chain sequence and its context. These data are taken from a study of shared clonotypes between healthy human individuals. V gave up 2 bases and J gave up 0 bases, with 15 bases separating them. The CDR3 loop spans 17 amino acids. Germline V gives CDR1 SGHNT, CDR2 YYREEE (reference sequence). Produced via immunoSEQ multiplex PCR; TCRdb's table is partial and in-frame only. The table records millions of clones, around nine tenths of them present only once. This TCR was sampled from a young man in good health. This rearrangement joins TRBV5-4 to TRBJ2-1; tentatively, D is TRBD1 (6 bases). Sequencing input: naive CD4+ T cells sorted from blood. The subset is: CD45RA+ positively selected. The CDR3: CASSLYPGTSSYNEQFF. The CDR3 DNA reads as TGTGCCAGCAGCTTATACCCCGGGACAAGCTCCTACAATGAGCAGTTCTTC.